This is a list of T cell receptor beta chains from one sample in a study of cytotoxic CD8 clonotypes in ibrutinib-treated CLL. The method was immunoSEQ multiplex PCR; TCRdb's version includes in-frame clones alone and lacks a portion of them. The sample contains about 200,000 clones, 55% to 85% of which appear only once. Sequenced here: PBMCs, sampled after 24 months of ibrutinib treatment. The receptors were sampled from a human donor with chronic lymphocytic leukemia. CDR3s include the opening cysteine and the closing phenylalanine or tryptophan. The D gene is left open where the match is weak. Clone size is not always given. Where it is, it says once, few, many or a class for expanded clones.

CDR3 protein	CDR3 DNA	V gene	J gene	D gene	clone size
CAWSLNTGAGANVLTF	TGTGCCTGGAGTCTTAATACAGGGGCTGGGGCCAACGTCCTGACTTTC	TRBV30	TRBJ2-6	TRBD1	.
CASSQTREDRRNGYTF	TGTGCCAGCAGCCAAACTCGCGAGGACAGGAGGAATGGCTACACCTTC	TRBV4-2	TRBJ1-2	TRBD1	.
CASSPRVGYTDTQYF	TGTGCCAGCAGTCCTAGGGTGGGTTACACAGATACGCAGTATTTT	TRBV7-3	TRBJ2-3	.	.
CAAGLAGVHEQYF	TGTGCCGCCGGACTAGCGGGAGTCCACGAGCAGTACTTC	TRBV7-9	TRBJ2-7	TRBD2	few
CASSLARQTLSSYNEQFF	TGTGCCAGCAGCTTAGCCCGACAGACCCTGAGCTCCTACAATGAGCAGTTCTTC	TRBV7-8	TRBJ2-1	.	.
CATSGGNRVGDEQYF	TGTGCCACCAGCGGGGGAAACAGGGTGGGCGACGAGCAGTACTTC	TRBV15	TRBJ2-7	.	once
CASSETQGDTQYF	TGTGCCAGCAGTGAGACTCAGGGAGATACGCAGTATTTT	TRBV2	TRBJ2-3	.	.
CASGLGGRGKNEQFF	TGTGCTAGTGGTTTGGGCGGGAGGGGAAAAAATGAGCAGTTCTTC	TRBV12-5	TRBJ2-1	TRBD2	.
CASSLTGTVYGYTF	TGTGCCAGCAGTTTAACCGGGACGGTCTATGGCTACACCTTC	TRBV27	TRBJ1-2	.	.
CASSPQTPVTEAFF	TGTGCCAGCTCACCTCAGACACCCGTCACTGAAGCTTTCTTT	TRBV18	TRBJ1-1	.	few
CASEANGGSNQPQHF	TGTGCCAGCGAAGCTAACGGGGGTAGCAATCAGCCCCAGCATTTT	TRBV7-2	TRBJ1-5	.	.
CASSERGALSGANVLTF	TGTGCCAGCAGTGAAAGGGGGGCTCTATCTGGGGCCAACGTCCTGACTTTC	TRBV6-1	TRBJ2-6	.	.
CASSSPAGQGWNEQFF	TGTGCCAGCAGCTCACCTGCGGGACAGGGGTGGAATGAGCAGTTCTTC	TRBV5-6	TRBJ2-1	TRBD1	once
CASGLGLARHYNEQFF	TGTGCTAGTGGTTTGGGACTAGCGAGACATTACAATGAGCAGTTCTTC	TRBV12-5	TRBJ2-1	TRBD2	.
CASRATGTVYGYTF	TGTGCCAGCAGAGCTACCGGGACAGTCTATGGCTACACCTTC	TRBV28	TRBJ1-2	TRBD1	.